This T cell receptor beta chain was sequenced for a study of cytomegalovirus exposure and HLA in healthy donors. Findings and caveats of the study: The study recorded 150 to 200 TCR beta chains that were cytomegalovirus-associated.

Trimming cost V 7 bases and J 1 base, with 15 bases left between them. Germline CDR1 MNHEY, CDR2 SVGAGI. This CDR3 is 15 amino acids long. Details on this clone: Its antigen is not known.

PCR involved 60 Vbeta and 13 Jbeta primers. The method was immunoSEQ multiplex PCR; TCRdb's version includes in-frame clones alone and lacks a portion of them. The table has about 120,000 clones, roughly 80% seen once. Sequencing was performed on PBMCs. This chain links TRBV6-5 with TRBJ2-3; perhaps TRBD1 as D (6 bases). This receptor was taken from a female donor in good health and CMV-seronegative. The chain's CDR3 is CASKYLGGGTDTQYF. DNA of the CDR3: TGTGCCAGCAAATACCTAGGGGGAGGCACAGATACGCAGTATTTT.